A selection of T cell receptor beta chains follows, all from one sample in a study of PD-1 blockade in classical Hodgkin lymphoma. Produced via immunoSEQ multiplex PCR; TCRdb's table is partial and in-frame only. This table holds 14,000 or so clones, about 83% found once. The sequences come from peripheral blood mononuclear cells (PBMCs), collected at baseline. These receptors were taken from a human donor with classical Hodgkin lymphoma. The CDR3 runs from the conserved cysteine through the conserved F or W. D genes are given only for firm matches. Expanded clones are given a class, and other clones once, few, many or no size at all.

V gene	clone size	D gene	J gene	CDR3 protein	CDR3 DNA
TRBV2	NA	NA	TRBJ2-5	CASGTRETQYF	TGTGCCAGCGGCACCAGAGAGACCCAGTACTTC
TRBV6-5	NA	NA	TRBJ2-7	CASSYSRSYEQYF	TGTGCCAGCAGTTACTCGAGAAGCTACGAGCAGTACTTC
TRBV2	few	NA	TRBJ1-1	CASSLDAWTEAFF	TGTGCCAGCAGTCTGGACGCCTGGACTGAAGCTTTCTTT
TRBV18	NA	NA	TRBJ1-4	CASSPFLPQAVTNEKLFF	TGTGCCAGCTCACCTTTCCTGCCCCAGGCGGTTACCAATGAAAAACTGTTTTTT
TRBV5-5	NA	TRBD1	TRBJ1-1	CASSASYRGNTEAFF	TGTGCCAGCAGCGCCTCCTACAGGGGGAACACTGAAGCTTTCTTT
TRBV4-3	NA	NA	TRBJ2-1	CASSQAQGSYNEQFF	TGCGCCAGCAGCCAAGCACAGGGATCCTACAATGAGCAGTTCTTC
TRBV6-5	NA	TRBD1	TRBJ1-2	CASSYGGQGNYGYTF	TGTGCCAGCAGTTACGGGGGACAGGGGAACTATGGCTACACCTTC
TRBV18	NA	NA	TRBJ1-2	CASSLRGRTDGYTF	TGTGCCAGCTCCCTTCGGGGAAGAACAGATGGCTACACCTTC
TRBV10-1	NA	TRBD1	TRBJ2-5	CASSAQLGTGKETQYF	TGCGCCAGCAGTGCACAGCTAGGGACAGGGAAAGAGACCCAGTACTTC
TRBV29-1	NA	TRBD1	TRBJ1-5	CSASRTGGMGPQHF	TGCAGCGCCAGTAGGACAGGGGGTATGGGGCCCCAGCATTTT
TRBV29-1	NA	TRBD2	TRBJ2-5	CSVQAGGPRTQYF	TGCAGCGTTCAAGCGGGGGGGCCGAGGACCCAGTACTTC
TRBV10-3	once	TRBD1	TRBJ1-1	CAISGDRSSAEAFF	TGTGCCATCAGTGGGGACAGGTCCAGCGCTGAAGCTTTCTTT
TRBV28	NA	NA	TRBJ1-4	CASSWHRRNKKLFF	TGTGCCAGCAGTTGGCACCGTCGGAATAAAAAACTGTTTTTT
TRBV5-1	NA	NA	TRBJ2-5	CASSLVGGPQETQYF	TGCGCCAGCAGCTTGGTTGGGGGCCCGCAAGAGACCCAGTACTTC
TRBV5-6	few	NA	TRBJ1-1	CASSWFYGGEAFF	TGTGCCAGCAGCTGGTTTTATGGGGGTGAAGCTTTCTTT
TRBV4-1	NA	NA	TRBJ1-3	CASSQQSTENTIYF	TGCGCCAGCAGCCAGCAGTCAACCGAAAACACCATATATTTT
TRBV10-3	NA	NA	TRBJ2-6	CAISVSSSGANVLTF	TGTGCCATCAGTGTAAGTTCCTCTGGGGCCAACGTCCTGACTTTC